This entry describes one T cell receptor (beta chain). Clones were read by immunoSEQ multiplex PCR, and TCRdb kept only the in-frame ones, dropping some. Counted here are fewer than 45,000 clones, roughly 92% occurring once; the ten biggest clones make up 18%. This record belongs to a study of a mutant IDH1 vaccine in newly diagnosed glioma. The CDR3 covers 13 residues. J was trimmed by 7 bases and V by 5 bases; bases with no gene match: 4. Germline V gives CDR1 SGHDT, CDR2 YYEEEE. Stated time point: baseline, week 1 (first vaccination visit). This sample's treatment: pre-vaccination baseline after standard-of-care therapy.

This sequence originates from a man younger than 35 with glioma. The chain combines TRBV5-6 with TRBJ2-7; 12 bases match TRBD2. Sequenced material: PBMCs, taken from a glioma patient treated with radiotherapy, temozolomide or both. Written as DNA, the CDR3 is TGTGCCAGCAGAAAAGGACTAGCGGGAGAGCAGTACTTC. The encoded protein is CASRKGLAGEQYF.